The T cell receptor (beta chain) under discussion was sequenced for a study of T-cell reconstitution after alpha-beta-depleted transplantation in children. Preparation of the TCRbeta library used unique molecular identifiers. TCRdb reanalysed the PCR reads using MiXCR and keeps one entry per CDR3 protein. Of just under 550,000 distinct CDR3 sequences listed, 15% to 20% are singletons. CDR1 and CDR2 (germline): MNHNS, SASEGT. V trimming: 6 bases; J trimming: 5 bases; junction bases outside the gene matches: 8. The CDR3 is 15 amino acids. The TCR sequence derives from a human donor who donated a stem cell graft to a child with acute lymphoblastic leukemia. The sample in question was PBMCs from the stem cell graft donor, obtained from the stem cell graft. The V call is TRBV6-1, the J call TRBJ2-3; 10 nucleotides align to TRBD2. As DNA, the CDR3 is TGTGCCAGCAGCAATAGCGGGAGGACGGGAGATACGCAGTATTTT. Translated, it gives CASSNSGRTGDTQYF.